Shown below are 9 T cell receptor beta chains from a single sample sequenced in a study of cytomegalovirus exposure and HLA in healthy donors. With 60 Vbeta and 13 Jbeta primers, the PCR was carried out. Libraries were prepared by immunoSEQ multiplex PCR; TCRdb keeps only in-frame clonotypes and omits some of them. The table has some 200,000 clones, approximately 59% seen once; the top ten hold 2.5% to 3%. The sequencing sample was made of PBMCs. These receptors all stem from a man aged 35-49 years in good health and CMV-seronegative.

This clone was detected a few times. The chain has TRBV14 and TRBJ1-4; TRBD1 matches at 9 bases. CDR3 length: 15 amino acids. Germline CDR1 is SGHDN and CDR2 is FVKESK. V was pared by 1 base and J by 12 bases, with 9 bases of the junction left unmatched. In nucleotides, the CDR3 is TGTGCCAGCAGCCAAGGACGGACAGGGGTCGGGGAACTGTTTTTT. Translation: CASSQGRTGVGELFF.

V and J are TRBV29-1 and TRBJ2-7; D is perhaps TRBD2 (7 bases). The CDR3 extends over 15 amino acids. Looked up from germline, CDR1 is SQVTM and CDR2 is ANQGSEA. Trimming pared 4 bases from V and 5 bases from J, leaving 21 bases between. Here the CDR3 DNA reads TGCAGCGTTGTCGACGTGGGGGGGGCTAGGAACGAGCAGTACTTC. Protein product: CSVVDVGGARNEQYF.

The J gene is TRBJ1-2, the V gene TRBV7-2; D remains unclear. Germline V lookup: CDR1 SGHTA, CDR2 FQGNSA. Trimming took 5 bases from V and 0 from J, leaving 7 bases between them. This CDR3 is 13 amino acids long. The CDR3 DNA reads as TGTGCCAGCAGCCCGGAGGCTAACTATGGCTACACCTTC. Residues: CASSPEANYGYTF.

This chain connects TRBV19 to TRBJ1-2; D unresolved. The CDR3 covers 13 residues. V lost 10 bases to trimming and J lost 4 bases, with 16 bases between them. Germline CDR1 reads LNHDA; CDR2 reads SQIVND (reference sequence). The CDR3 reads CATSNPPFYGYTF. CDR3 coding DNA: TGTGCCACCAGTAATCCCCCCTTCTATGGCTACACCTTC.

The V gene is TRBV5-1, the J gene TRBJ2-3, with 7 bases identical to TRBD1. The J segment lost 0 bases and the V segment lost 4 bases, leaving 14 bases of the junction unmatched. CDR1 and CDR2 (germline): SGHRS, YFSETQ. The CDR3 covers 18 residues. CDR3 protein: CASSHGLMGQTSTDTQYF. The CDR3 region has the DNA TGCGCCAGCAGCCATGGTTTAATGGGACAGACCAGCACAGATACGCAGTATTTT.

As concerns this clone: Relative to the germline gene, one junction end is altered; a read error may explain this. The chain couples TRBV7-7 to TRBJ2-1; D perhaps matches TRBD2 (6 bases). The germline V gene encodes CDR1 SSHAT and CDR2 FNYEAQ (reference sequence). CDR3 size: 13 residues. CDR3 residues: CASSARLGNEQFF. The CDR3 nucleotides read TGTGCTAGCAGCGCGCGACTAGGCAATGAGCAGTTCTTC.

The chain combines TRBV5-1 with TRBJ2-2; D might be TRBD2 (5 bases). Germline-derived CDR1 and CDR2 are SGHRS and YFSETQ. V was pared by 4 bases and J by 1 base, with 14 bases between. The CDR3 has 16 residues. In DNA, the CDR3 is TGCGCCAGCAGCCTACGACCGGGGATGAACACCGGGGAGCTGTTTTTT. It specifies CASSLRPGMNTGELFF. The full variable domain, with the rest looked up from reference TRBV5-1 and TRBJ2-2, is KAGVTQTPRYLIKTRGQQVTLSCSPISGHRSVSWYQQTPGQGLQFLFEYFSETQRNKGNFPGRFSGRQFSNSRSEMNVSTLELGDSALYLCASSLRPGMNTGELFFGEGSRLTVL.

The genes are TRBV29-1 and TRBJ1-1; no clear D. Trimming cost V 5 bases and J 4 bases, with 14 bases left between them. Germline V gives CDR1 SQVTM, CDR2 ANQGSEA. This CDR3 contains 13 residues. In nucleotides, the CDR3 is TGCAGCGTTCATGTTCAGGAATTCACTGAAGCTTTCTTT. Its protein product is CSVHVQEFTEAFF. Full variable domain (outside the CDR3, taken from reference TRBV29-1 and TRBJ1-1): SAVISQKPSRDICQRGTSLTIQCQVDSQVTMMFWYRQQPGQSLTLIATANQGSEATYESGFVIDKFPISRPNLTFSTLTVSNMSPEDSSIYLCSVHVQEFTEAFFGQGTRLTVV.

The genes are TRBV30 and TRBJ1-2; D unresolved. The CDR3 totals 14 residues. Trimming removed 2 bases from V and 2 bases from J, with 12 bases in between. Germline CDR1 reads GTSNPN; CDR2 reads SVGIG (reference sequence). CDR3 bases: TGTGCCTGGAGTCCTCTCAGTATAAACTATGGCTACACCTTC. Protein sequence: CAWSPLSINYGYTF.